This T cell receptor beta chain was recorded in a study of breast tumors, draining lymph nodes, adjacent tissues. Samples came from axillary lymph nodes draining the breast cancer. TCRdb used MiXCR to reprocess the multiplex PCR reads, holding one entry per CDR3 protein. The sample carries 150,000 to 250,000 distinct CDR3 sequences, approximately 30% recorded once. In its sample, this clonotype was seen a few times. V was pared by 4 bases and J by 5 bases, with 4 bases of the junction left unmatched. The CDR3 has 12 amino acids. Germline lookup yields CDR1 SQVTM and CDR2 ANQGSEA. The source material was axillary lymph node tissue. This clonotype originated in a female donor with breast cancer. Some clones in this sample may be carry-over from other donors' samples. The chain combines TRBV29-1 with TRBJ1-1, with 7 bases matching TRBD1. In DNA, the CDR3 is TGCAGCGTTGGGCAGGGGGGAACTGAAGCTTTCTTT. As protein: CSVGQGGTEAFF.